Each of the 5 T cell receptor beta chains below was sequenced from the same sample in a study of patients and donors after allogeneic stem cell transplantation. TCRdb redid the calling of the RT-PCR reads with MiXCR, one entry per CDR3 protein. The sample includes about 960,000 distinct CDR3 sequences, roughly 17% of them seen just once. Sequenced input: blood, either unsorted or a sorted T cell fraction (not recorded which). The receptors originated from a human donor who was either an allogeneic HSCT recipient or a stem cell or donor lymphocyte infusion donor (not recorded which). It is not recorded whose cells these are; they may come from a transplant donor.

The rearrangement joins TRBV10-3 to TRBJ2-3; TRBD1 or TRBD2 may be the D gene (5 bases each). Germline lookup yields CDR1 ENHRY and CDR2 SYGVKD. Trimming took 10 bases from V and 1 from J, leaving 18 bases between them. There are 15 residues in the CDR3. The CDR3, as DNA: TGTGCCACCCCAAATTTTGGGGGACGCACAGATACGCAGTATTTT. The encoded protein is CATPNFGGRTDTQYF.

The chain combines TRBV27 with TRBJ1-4, with a weak D call TRBD1 (6 bases). V gave up 8 bases and J gave up 4 bases, with 20 bases separating them. Germline CDR1 reads MNHEY; CDR2 reads SMNVEV (reference sequence). This CDR3 contains 16 residues. The CDR3 DNA follows: TGTGCCAGCTCTGTGGGGGCCGACAGAGGTAATGAAAAACTGTTTTTT. Its translation is CASSVGADRGNEKLFF.

In this sample, this clonotype turned up a few times. This sequence joins TRBV11-2 and TRBJ1-1; a weak D match, TRBD1 (5 bases). CDR1 and CDR2 from the germline V gene are SGHAT and FQNNGV. CDR3 length equals 16 residues. V was clipped by 2 bases and J by 5 bases, with 18 bases between them. The CDR3 protein is CASSLRRGTIRTEAFF. Here the CDR3 DNA reads TGTGCCAGCAGCTTAAGACGGGGGACTATTCGGACTGAAGCTTTCTTT.

The table lists this clonotype with a few counts. J is TRBJ2-7 and V is TRBV7-2; the D gene could be TRBD1 or TRBD2 (5 bases each). CDR1 is SGHTA, CDR2 FQGNSA, per germline. This CDR3 spans 16 amino acids. V lost 5 bases and J 4 bases, leaving 21 bases between the germline ends. The CDR3 here is CASSPRPGLGPYEQYF. The CDR3 DNA sequence: TGTGCCAGCAGCCCGCGGCCCGGACTGGGACCATACGAGCAGTACTTC.

The chain couples TRBV6-5 to TRBJ2-5; no definite D call. The CDR3 sequence is 12 residues long. V lost 8 bases and J lost 3, with 10 bases in between. CDR1 is MNHEY, CDR2 SVGAGI, per germline. The CDR3 nucleotides are TGTGCCAGCGCTGACTCAAAAGAGACCCAGTACTTC. Its translation: CASADSKETQYF.